The rows below give T cell receptor beta chains drawn from one sample of a study of OX40 agonist ivuxolimab in advanced cancers. The repertoire was sequenced with immunoSEQ multiplex PCR; TCRdb's copy has only in-frame clones and lacks some. There are around 43,000 clones in the sample; 86% occur only once, and more than 10% lies in the top ten. The source was CD4+ or CD8+ T cells sorted from blood, collected in a trial of the OX40 agonist ivuxolimab. These receptors originate from an adult with an advanced solid tumor such as melanoma, head and neck, liver or kidney cancer. Both conserved end residues are part of each CDR3. A D gene is named only where the DNA matches it firmly. The size field is filled for only some rows; it gives once, few, many or a size class.

j_call clone_size v_call d_call cdr3_aa cdr3_nt
TRBJ2-6 - TRBV27 TRBD1 CASSLWGQGFSGANVLTF TGTGCCAGCAGTCTATGGGGACAGGGCTTCTCTGGGGCCAACGTCCTGACTTTC
TRBJ2-1 - TRBV15 - CATSRAARHSYNEQFF TGTGCCACCAGCAGAGCGGCACGTCACTCCTACAATGAGCAGTTCTTC
TRBJ2-3 - TRBV5-8 TRBD2 CASSLGSGVILTQYF TGTGCCAGCAGCTTGGGTAGCGGGGTAATTCTGACGCAGTATTTT
TRBJ1-5 once TRBV19 - CASKEGRSNQPQHF TGTGCCAGTAAGGAGGGACGTAGCAATCAGCCCCAGCATTTT
TRBJ1-3 few TRBV7-9 - CASSLASNTIYF TGTGCCAGCAGCTTAGCGTCGAACACCATATATTTT
TRBJ1-2 once TRBV27 - CASSLSGLLNYGYTF TGTGCCAGCAGCCTTTCGGGACTTCTTAACTATGGCTACACCTTC
TRBJ2-5 - TRBV27 - CASSHYKQGRETQYF TGTGCCAGCAGTCACTACAAACAGGGAAGGGAGACCCAGTACTTC
TRBJ2-1 - TRBV6-5 - CASSYGQLTYNEQFF TGTGCCAGCAGTTACGGTCAGCTCACCTACAATGAGCAGTTCTTC
TRBJ1-2 - TRBV19 - CASSIAVANYGYTF TGTGCCAGTAGTATAGCGGTAGCTAACTATGGCTACACCTTC
TRBJ1-2 - TRBV6-6 - CASSYRDIDGYTF TGTGCCAGCAGTTACCGGGACATAGATGGCTACACCTTC
TRBJ2-5 few TRBV6-5 - CASSPIGGQETQYF TGTGCCAGCAGTCCAATCGGTGGGCAAGAGACCCAGTACTTC
TRBJ1-1 few TRBV2 - CAPSGATEAFF TGTGCCCCCTCTGGGGCCACTGAAGCTTTCTTT
TRBJ1-5 - TRBV28 - CASSFPGVNQPQHF TGTGCCAGCAGTTTCCCAGGAGTAAATCAGCCCCAGCATTTT
TRBJ2-4 - TRBV6-5 - CASSPPGRVNIQYF TGTGCCAGCAGCCCCCCCGGCAGGGTTAACATTCAGTACTTC
TRBJ2-7 few TRBV10-1 - CASSDGHSYEQYF TGCGCCAGCAGTGACGGGCACTCCTACGAGCAGTACTTC
TRBJ2-7 - TRBV6-6 TRBD1 CASQTGGEQYF TGTGCCTCCCAAACAGGGGGGGAGCAGTACTTC
TRBJ2-5 - TRBV19 - CASSMPGQFWETQYF TGTGCCAGTAGTATGCCAGGACAGTTTTGGGAGACCCAGTACTTC
TRBJ1-2 - TRBV6-5 - CASSYSWGYTF TGTGCCAGCAGTTACTCGTGGGGCTACACCTTC
TRBJ1-2 few TRBV6-5 - CASSYERRGNYGYTF TGTGCCAGCAGTTACGAGCGTAGGGGCAACTATGGCTACACCTTC
TRBJ2-7 - TRBV4-1 TRBD2 CASSLFGEGTPYEQYF TGCGCCAGCAGCCTATTTGGGGAGGGGACGCCCTACGAGCAGTACTTC